The T cell receptor (beta chain) under discussion was sequenced for a study of radiotherapy plus CTLA-4 blockade in lung cancer. The length of the CDR3 is 15 residues. Germline-derived CDR1 and CDR2 are SGHNT and YENEEA. Trimming removed 1 base from V and 4 bases from J, with 11 bases in between. For this clone: Antigen specificity is unknown.

Study-wide points: Blood-borne expansion of tumor-derived TCR clones followed radiotherapy plus ipilimumab.

Sequencing used immunoSEQ multiplex PCR; TCRdb keeps in-frame clones, though not all of them. The sample has tens of thousands of clones; 79% are singletons. The material was peripheral blood, obtained from a patient treated with radiotherapy plus ipilimumab. This TCR derives from a human donor with non-small cell lung cancer who had a complete response to radiotherapy plus ipilimumab. J is TRBJ2-1 and V is TRBV11-3; D uncertain. CDR3 residues: CASSLVWQPYNEQFF. Here the CDR3 DNA reads TGTGCCAGCAGCTTAGTCTGGCAGCCTTACAATGAGCAGTTCTTC.